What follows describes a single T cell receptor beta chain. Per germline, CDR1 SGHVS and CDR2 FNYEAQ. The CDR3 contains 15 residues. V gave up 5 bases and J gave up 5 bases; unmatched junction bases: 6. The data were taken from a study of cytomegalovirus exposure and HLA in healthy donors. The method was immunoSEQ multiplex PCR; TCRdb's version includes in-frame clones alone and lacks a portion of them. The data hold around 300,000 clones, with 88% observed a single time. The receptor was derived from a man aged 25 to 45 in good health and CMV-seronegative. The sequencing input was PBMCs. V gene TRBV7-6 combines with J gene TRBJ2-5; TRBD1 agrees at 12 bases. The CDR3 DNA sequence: TGTGCCAGCAGCGACCGGGACAGGGGGCCGGAGACCCAGTACTTC. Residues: CASSDRDRGPETQYF.